This T cell receptor (beta chain) was identified in a study of shared clonotypes between healthy human individuals. Study summary: Per-donor plates numbered three CD4 naive, three CD4 memory, two CD8 naive and one CD8 memory.

About this clone: Its antigen is currently unknown.

Clones were read by immunoSEQ multiplex PCR, and TCRdb kept only the in-frame ones, dropping some. The sample has about 2.4 million clones; 80% to 95% are singletons. Healthy HIV-negative adults without recent acute infections or vaccinations served as donors. The study's findings and limits: Compared with memory subsets, naive subsets generally had larger estimated richness. Around 4.7% of naive CD4 clonotypes were shared across four donors.

This CDR3 is 11 amino acids long. Trimming took off 5 bases at V and 8 bases at J, with 9 bases between the two ends. CDR1 is SGHDN and CDR2 is FVKESK in the germline V gene. Sample: naive CD4+ T cells from PBMCs. Noted subset: CD45RA+ positively selected. The TCR sequence derives from a man younger than 35 in good health. Some clones in this sample may be carry-over from other donors' samples. The rearrangement uses TRBV14 and TRBJ2-5; D possibly uses TRBD1 or TRBD2 (6 bases each). The CDR3 nucleotides read TGTGCCAGCAGCGAGGGGGGTACCCAGTACTTC. Its protein is CASSEGGTQYF.